The TCR beta chain under discussion was sequenced for a study of cytomegalovirus exposure and HLA in healthy donors. General study findings and limits: It was 150 or so TCR beta chains that were listed as cytomegalovirus-associated.

This clone was counted only a few times. Its antigen is still unknown. PCR amplification relied on 60 Vbeta primers (plus 13 Jbeta primers). Method: immunoSEQ multiplex PCR; TCRdb's copy keeps in-frame clones and lacks some. There are approximately 120,000 clones in the sample; 55% to 75% occur only once, and 5.4% lies in the top ten. The CDR3 sequence is 14 residues long. V was clipped by 3 bases and J by 7 bases; unmatched bases: 7. CDR1 and CDR2 (germline): GTSNPN, SVGIG (reference sequence). Donors likely had unrecorded immune exposures despite being nominally healthy when sampled. The origin of this receptor is a woman in her 70s in good health and CMV-seropositive. This sequence joins TRBV30 and TRBJ2-4, with 9 bases that match TRBD2. Sample: PBMCs. In DNA, the CDR3 is TGTGCCTGGAGCCCGCGGGGGGGCTGGAACATTCAGTACTTC. Amino acids: CAWSPRGGWNIQYF.